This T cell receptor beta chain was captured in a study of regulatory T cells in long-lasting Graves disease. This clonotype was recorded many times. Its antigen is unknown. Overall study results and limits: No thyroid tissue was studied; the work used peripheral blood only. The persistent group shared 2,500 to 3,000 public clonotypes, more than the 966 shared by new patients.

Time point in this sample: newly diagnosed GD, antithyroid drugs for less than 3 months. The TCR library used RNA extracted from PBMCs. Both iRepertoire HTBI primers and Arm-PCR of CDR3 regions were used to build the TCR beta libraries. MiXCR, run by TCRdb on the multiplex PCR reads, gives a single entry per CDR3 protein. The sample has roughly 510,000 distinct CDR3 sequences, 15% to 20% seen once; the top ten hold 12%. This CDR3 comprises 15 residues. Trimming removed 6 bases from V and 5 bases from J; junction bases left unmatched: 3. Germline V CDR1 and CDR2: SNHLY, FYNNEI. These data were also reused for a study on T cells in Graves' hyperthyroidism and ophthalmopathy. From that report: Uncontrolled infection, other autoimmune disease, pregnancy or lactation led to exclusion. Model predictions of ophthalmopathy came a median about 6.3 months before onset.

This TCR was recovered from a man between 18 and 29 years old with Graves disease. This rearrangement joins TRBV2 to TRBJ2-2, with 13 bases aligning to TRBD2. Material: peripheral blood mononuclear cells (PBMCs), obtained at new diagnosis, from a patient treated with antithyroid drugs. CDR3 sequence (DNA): TGTGCCAGCAGGGCGGGACTAGCGGGAACCGGGGAGCTGTTTTTT. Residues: CASRAGLAGTGELFF.